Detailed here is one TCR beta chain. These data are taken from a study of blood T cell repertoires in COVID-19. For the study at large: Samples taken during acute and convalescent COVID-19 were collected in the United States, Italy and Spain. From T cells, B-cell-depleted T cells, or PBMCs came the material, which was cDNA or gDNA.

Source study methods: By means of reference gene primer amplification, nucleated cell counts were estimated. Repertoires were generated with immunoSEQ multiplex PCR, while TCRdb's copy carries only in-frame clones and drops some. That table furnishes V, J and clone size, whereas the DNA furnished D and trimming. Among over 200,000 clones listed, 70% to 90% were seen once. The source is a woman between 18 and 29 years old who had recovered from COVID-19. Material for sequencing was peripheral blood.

The CDR3 DNA sequence: TGTGCCAGCAGCTTACAGGGGGCCCACCTAGCTAACTATGGCTACACCTTC. Its protein product is CASSLQGAHLANYGYTF. This rearrangement joins TRBV11-2 to TRBJ1-2, with 8 nucleotides matching TRBD1. This CDR3 is built from 17 residues. V was pared by 2 bases and J by 0 bases, with 8 bases of the junction left unmatched. Looked up from germline, CDR1 is SGHAT and CDR2 is FQNNGV. The full variable domain, in which reference TRBV11-2 and TRBJ1-2 provide the parts outside the CDR3, is EAGVAQSPRYKIIEKRQSVAFWCNPISGHATLYWYQQILGQGPKLLIQFQNNGVVDDSQLPKDRFSAERLKGVDSTLKIQPAKLEDSAVYLCASSLQGAHLANYGYTFGSGTRLTVV.